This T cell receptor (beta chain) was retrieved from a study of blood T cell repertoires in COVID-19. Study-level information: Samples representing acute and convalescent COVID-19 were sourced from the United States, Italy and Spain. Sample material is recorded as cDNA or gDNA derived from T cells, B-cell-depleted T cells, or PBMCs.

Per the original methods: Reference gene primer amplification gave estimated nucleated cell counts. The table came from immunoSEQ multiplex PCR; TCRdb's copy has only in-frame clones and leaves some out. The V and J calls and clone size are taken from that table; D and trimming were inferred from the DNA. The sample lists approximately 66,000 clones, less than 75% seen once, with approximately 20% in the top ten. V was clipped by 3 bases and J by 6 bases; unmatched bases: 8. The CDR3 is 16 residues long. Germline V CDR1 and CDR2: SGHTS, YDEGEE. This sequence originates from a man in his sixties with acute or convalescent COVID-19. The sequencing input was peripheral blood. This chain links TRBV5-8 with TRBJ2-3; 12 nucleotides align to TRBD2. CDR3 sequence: CASSSGTSGSGDTQYF. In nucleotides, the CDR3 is TGTGCCAGCAGCTCCGGGACTAGCGGGTCGGGGGATACGCAGTATTTT.